This T cell receptor beta chain was recovered during a study of blood T cell repertoires in COVID-19. Across the study: The study drew acute and convalescent COVID-19 samples from the United States, Italy and Spain. In each case, the material was cDNA or gDNA derived from T cells, B-cell-depleted T cells, or PBMCs.

Authors' methods: Nucleated cell number was recorded as an estimate derived from reference gene primer amplification. Sequencing used immunoSEQ multiplex PCR; TCRdb keeps in-frame clones, though not all of them. V and J calls and clone size follow that table, whereas D and trimming were derived from the DNA. The profile shows 350,000 to 450,000 clones, around 92% of them singletons. CDR1 and CDR2 (germline): MGHDK, SYGVNS. The germline V and J ends were trimmed by 6 bases and 4 bases, with 7 bases remaining between them. CDR3 length: 12 amino acids. The TCR was taken from a man aged 35 to 55 with acute or convalescent COVID-19. V gene TRBV25-1 combines with J gene TRBJ2-1; D is unclear. The sample consisted of peripheral blood. CDR3 sequence reads: CASRGVYNEQFF. The DNA for the CDR3 is TGTGCCAGCAGGGGCGTATACAATGAGCAGTTCTTC.